This entry features one T cell receptor beta chain sequence. TCRdb recomputed calls from the RT-PCR reads with MiXCR, one row per CDR3 protein. The sample contains approximately 170,000 distinct CDR3 sequences, roughly 30% of which appear only once. This specimen belongs to a study of patients and donors after allogeneic stem cell transplantation. CDR3 length: 14 residues. Per the germline V gene, CDR1 is SGDLS and CDR2 is YYNGEE. V was shortened by 0 bases and J by 4 bases, with 10 bases between the two germline ends. V usage is TRBV9 and J usage is TRBJ1-1; D gene uncertain. This TCR was recovered from a human donor who was either an allogeneic HSCT recipient or a stem cell or donor lymphocyte infusion donor (not recorded which). It is not recorded whose cells these are; they may come from a transplant donor. Sequencing used blood, either unsorted or a sorted T cell fraction (not recorded which). CDR3 sequence reads: CASSVGEMGTEAFF. CDR3 DNA sequence: TGTGCCAGCAGCGTAGGGGAAATGGGCACTGAAGCTTTCTTT. Based on the CDR3 plus reference TRBV9 and TRBJ1-1, the full variable domain is DSGVTQTPKHLITATGQRVTLRCSPRSGDLSVYWYQQSLDQGLQFLIQYYNGEERAKGNILERFSAQQFPDLHSELNLSSLELGDSALYFCASSVGEMGTEAFFGQGTRLTVV.